This TCR beta chain was observed in a study of beta chain features in type 1 diabetes. Study results and caveats: TCRB CDR3 length was moderately but significantly reduced in all four CD4+ subsets of Type 1 diabetes patients.

Every single donor gave one heparinised blood draw, and these averaged around 110 mL. cDNA synthesis used the whole RNA isolate, giving expressed TCRB sequences. Mean read depth for naive, central memory and regulatory T cell samples was approximately 3.57 million reads. Sequencing used immunoSEQ multiplex PCR; TCRdb keeps in-frame clones, though not all of them. The sample includes about 150,000 clones, 7.5% to 8.5% of them seen just once. Trimming cost V 2 bases and J 5 bases; bases outside gene matches: 13. The CDR3 has 17 amino acids. CDR1 and CDR2 from the germline V gene are LGHNA and YSLEER. On this clone itself: Its antigen is not identified.

The chain is built from TRBV4-3 and TRBJ1-1, with TRBD1 matching over 8 bases. Sample: central memory CD4+ T cells from blood. This clonotype originated in a man between 18 and 29 years old with type 1 diabetes. In nucleotides, the CDR3 is TGCGCCAGCAGCCAACAACAGGGGGTAAATGTGGGAACTGAAGCTTTCTTT. It translates to CASSQQQGVNVGTEAFF.